This T cell receptor beta chain is drawn from a study of Graves' ophthalmopathy and Graves' hyperthyroidism. The TCR beta CDR3 regions underwent amplification from RNA transcripts. The first round was an RT-PCR with HTBI primers, and the second round was a multiplex PCR. TCRdb re-called the multiplex PCR reads through MiXCR, storing one row per CDR3 protein. The repertoire includes roughly 610,000 distinct CDR3 sequences, roughly 20% of them detected once, and approximately 6.9% sits in the top ten. This clonotype was observed at least ten times. Its antigen remains unidentified. One end of the junction is discordant with germline, which a read error may explain. Study-wide results and limits: Blood samples also showed most expanded thyroid clonotypes exceeding 0.001 frequency.

Newly diagnosed hyperthyroidism donors, aged 18 to 65, duration under 2 months. The sequence was collected from a woman under 30 with stable Graves' hyperthyroidism. Some clones in this sample may be carry-over from other donors' samples. Sequencing input: peripheral blood.

The CDR3 spells CASSYSLSSRNTIYF. The CDR3 nucleotides read TGTGCCAGCAGTTACTCACTGTCCTCTAGAAACACCATATATTTT. The V call is TRBV6-5, the J call TRBJ1-3; D is unclear. The CDR3 totals 15 residues. Germline values: CDR1 MNHEY, CDR2 SVGAGI.